This TCR beta chain was recorded in a study of OX40 agonist ivuxolimab in advanced cancers. Study at large: Age averaged 60 years (range about 23 to 80), and roughly 80% were male. Study conclusions and caveats: Low normalized T-cell clonal expansion was also seen in some nonresponders. More expanded clones were found, on average, in CD8+ than in CD4+ T cells.

Blood specimens came from baseline, cycle 4 day 1, and cycle 7 day 1. Germline assignment: CDR1 MRHNA and CDR2 SNTAGT. The ends were cut back, 2 bases at V and 7 bases at J, with 9 bases in the middle. This CDR3 comprises 12 residues. TCRdb's table, derived via immunoSEQ multiplex PCR, lists solely in-frame clones and lacks some. The sample consists of over 80,000 clones, 84% of them appearing once. Turning to this clone: The antigen is unknown.

The J gene is TRBJ2-7, the V gene TRBV6-4; TRBD1 might be the D (6 bases). The sample here was CD4+ or CD8+ T cells sorted from blood, taken in a trial of the OX40 agonist ivuxolimab. The TCR originated in an adult with an advanced solid tumor such as melanoma, head and neck, liver or kidney cancer. The CDR3 reads CASSDRRGEQYF. In DNA, the CDR3 is TGTGCCAGCAGTGACCGAAGGGGGGAGCAGTACTTC.